A single T cell receptor beta chain is shown here with its context. Its antigen is undetermined. The sample comes from a study of CD8 T cells in Susac syndrome. Study-wide points: The authors acknowledged that their TCR sequencing and HLA analysis involved a relatively small number of individuals.

The germline V gene has CDR1 MNHEY and CDR2 SMNVEV (reference sequence). This CDR3 has 14 residues. V was clipped by 8 bases and J by 5 bases; unmatched bases: 7. The authors reverse transcribed roughly 0.45 to 1 ug RNA with random hexamers. One entry per CDR3 protein, called by TCRdb with MiXCR from the immunoSEQ multiplex PCR reads. There are roughly 150,000 distinct CDR3 sequences in the sample; about 94% occur only once, and around 0.21% lies in the top ten. The chain uses TRBV27 and TRBJ2-7, with 12 nucleotides matching TRBD2. Input material: CD8+ T cells from PBMCs. The clonotype comes from a human donor with multiple sclerosis. This CDR3 is CASCPSGGAHEQYF. CDR3 DNA sequence: TGTGCCAGCTGCCCTAGCGGGGGGGCACACGAGCAGTACTTC.